The rows below give T cell receptor beta chains drawn from one sample of a study of response to subunit inactivated influenza vaccine. TCRdb re-called the RT-PCR reads with MiXCR, one entry per CDR3 protein. The profile shows around 750,000 distinct CDR3 sequences, 21% of them singletons. The source material was PBMCs from blood, sampled around 5 days after vaccination. The receptors were gathered from a man aged 45-65 years who received an inactivated influenza vaccine. Both conserved end residues are part of each CDR3. A D gene is named only where the DNA matches it firmly. Clone size is stated in some rows and not others, as once, few, many or a class when expanded.

j_call	cdr3_length	d_call	clone_size	v_call	cdr3_nt	cdr3_aa
TRBJ2-4	16	TRBD1	few	TRBV25-1	TGTGCCAGCAGTGTTACAGGGGGTTCGGCCAAAAACATTCAGTACTTC	CASSVTGGSAKNIQYF
TRBJ2-7	16	TRBD2	.	TRBV10-3	TGTGCCATCAGTGAGTCGCTAGCGGGATGGGCCTACGAGCAGTACTTC	CAISESLAGWAYEQYF
TRBJ2-3	14	.	once	TRBV18	TGTGCCAGCTCACCGTACAGAAGCACAGATACGCAGTATTTT	CASSPYRSTDTQYF
TRBJ2-1	14	.	few	TRBV5-6	TGTGCCAGCAGCTTGAATCCAGCATTCCATGAGCAGTTCTTC	CASSLNPAFHEQFF
TRBJ2-7	12	.	.	TRBV12-3/TRBV12-4	TGTGCCAGCAGTTTTAACATCCCCGAGCAGTACTTC	CASSFNIPEQYF
TRBJ2-2	15	.	.	TRBV4-1	TGCGCCAGCAGCCAAGAGGATATGAACGCCGGGGAGCTGTTTTTT	CASSQEDMNAGELFF
TRBJ2-1	13	.	.	TRBV20-1	TGCAGTGCCGACCGGCGGACCTACAATGAGCAGTTCTTC	CSADRRTYNEQFF
TRBJ2-1	18	TRBD2	.	TRBV7-7	TGTGCCAGCAGCTTAGCTCTTGGCGGGAGGCCGCCCTACAATGAGCAGTTCTTC	CASSLALGGRPPYNEQFF
TRBJ2-1	18	.	few	TRBV20-1	TGCAGTGCGATACTTACCCCCCCGGGGATGGTCTCCTACAATGAGCAGTTCTTC	CSAILTPPGMVSYNEQFF
TRBJ2-3	15	.	.	TRBV7-6	TGTGCCAGCAGCTTAGTCGAGGATTTCACAGATACGCAGTATTTT	CASSLVEDFTDTQYF
TRBJ2-7	12	.	many	TRBV12-3/TRBV12-4	TGTGCCAGCAGTTTCCAAGTTCACGAGCAGTACTTC	CASSFQVHEQYF
TRBJ2-3	15	TRBD2	few	TRBV7-2	TGTGCCAGCAGCTTAGCAGACGGGAGGGTAGATACGCAGTATTTT	CASSLADGRVDTQYF
TRBJ1-1	12	.	.	TRBV14	TGTGCCAGCAGCCAAGTAGCGACTGAAGCTTTCTTT	CASSQVATEAFF
TRBJ2-7	14	TRBD1	.	TRBV20-1	TGCAGTGCTCGACGTGGACAGGGGTCCTACGAGCAGTACTTC	CSARRGQGSYEQYF
TRBJ2-3	13	.	.	TRBV20-1	TGCAGTGCTAGAGCCTCCTCTTTAGATACGCAGTATTTT	CSARASSLDTQYF
TRBJ2-1	15	TRBD2	.	TRBV9	TGTGCCAGCAGCCTAGGACTAGTATCCTACAATGAGGAGTTCTTC	CASSLGLVSYNEEFF
TRBJ2-5	14	TRBD2	once	TRBV20-1	TGCAGTGCTAGCAACGCGGGACTAGTCGGTCCCCAGTACTTC	CSASNAGLVGPQYF
TRBJ1-2	15	.	.	TRBV4-2	TGTGCCAGCAGCCAAGAGAGTGGGGGCGACTATGGCTACACCTTC	CASSQESGGDYGYTF
TRBJ1-3	14	.	.	TRBV5-1	TGCGCCAGCAGCTTTAACAATGCTGGAAACACCATATATTTT	CASSFNNAGNTIYF
TRBJ2-7	12	.	many	TRBV12-3/TRBV12-4	TGTGCCAGCAGTTTCGCCCTCTACGAGCAGTACTTC	CASSFALYEQYF
TRBJ2-3	16	.	.	TRBV12-3/TRBV12-4	TGTGCCAGCAGTTTAGCGCACCCCGGAGGTAGAGATACGCAGTATTTT	CASSLAHPGGRDTQYF
TRBJ2-7	16	TRBD2	few	TRBV5-1	TGCGCCAGCCGCAATATAGGACTAGCGGGTCGCTACGAGCAGTACTTC	CASRNIGLAGRYEQYF
TRBJ2-1	17	TRBD2	few	TRBV15	TGTGCCACCAGCAGAGATTTCGGGACTAGCGGAAACAATGAGCAGTTCTTC	CATSRDFGTSGNNEQFF
TRBJ2-1	12	TRBD1	few	TRBV5-1	TGCGCCAGCAGCTTGGTAGACAGGGAGAAATTCTTC	CASSLVDREKFF
TRBJ2-3	15	.	.	TRBV5-1	TGCGCCAGCAGCCAGCTTCTGCGTGGCACAGATACGCAGTATTTT	CASSQLLRGTDTQYF
TRBJ1-2	16	.	.	TRBV28	TGTGCCAGCGGCCGGGACATCGGCGCTTCTGGCTATGGCTACACCTTC	CASGRDIGASGYGYTF